The 18 T cell receptor beta chains below come from one sample, sequenced in a study of radiation and T cells in renal cell carcinoma. The time point here: blood 2 weeks post-SBRT. Specified treatment: 15 Gy SBRT to primary tumor, nephrectomy 4 weeks later. The protocol was immunoSEQ multiplex PCR, while the TCRdb copy is restricted to in-frame clones and leaves out a portion. The repertoire holds around 130,000 clones, with around four fifths as singletons. This specimen consisted of blood, obtained from a patient whose treatment included radiotherapy and nephrectomy. Receptor source: a woman aged 55 to 70 with renal cell carcinoma.

The V and J genes are TRBV10-3 and TRBJ2-2; D remains unclear. CDR1 and CDR2 from the germline V gene are ENHRY and SYGVKD. The CDR3 has 16 residues. V lost 3 bases and J 2 bases, leaving 13 bases between the germline ends. CDR3 protein: CAISDLAGTNTGELFF. CDR3 bases: TGTGCCATCAGTGATTTGGCAGGTACTAACACCGGGGAGCTGTTTTTT.

The chain has TRBV5-1 and TRBJ1-1; D perhaps matches TRBD1 (5 bases). V dropped 1 base and J dropped 4 bases, with 11 bases sitting between them. Germline lookup yields CDR1 SGHRS and CDR2 YFSETQ. This CDR3 spans 14 amino acids. The CDR3 sequence is CASSLSGRLTEAFF. The CDR3 DNA reads as TGCGCCAGCAGCTTGTCGGGACGGCTCACTGAAGCTTTCTTT.

This chain links TRBV29-1 with TRBJ1-1; the D gene is possibly TRBD1 (5 bases). CDR3 length: 12 residues. CDR1 is SQVTM, CDR2 ANQGSEA, per germline. Trimming pared 1 base from V and 8 bases from J, leaving 11 bases between. The CDR3, as DNA: TGCAGCGTTGAAGCTCAGGGCCTCGAAGCTTTCTTT. Protein sequence: CSVEAQGLEAFF. Full variable domain (outside the CDR3, taken from reference TRBV29-1 and TRBJ1-1): SAVISQKPSRDICQRGTSLTIQCQVDSQVTMMFWYRQQPGQSLTLIATANQGSEATYESGFVIDKFPISRPNLTFSTLTVSNMSPEDSSIYLCSVEAQGLEAFFGQGTRLTVV.

This clone has a single count. V gene TRBV4-3 combines with J gene TRBJ2-3; TRBD1 matches at 11 bases. Trimming cost V 4 bases and J 5 bases; bases outside gene matches: 5. From germline, CDR1 is LGHNA and CDR2 YSLEER. The CDR3 has 15 amino acids. DNA for the CDR3: TGCGCCAGCAGCCGAGGACAGGGGGCTGGAGATACGCAGTATTTT. Translated, it gives CASSRGQGAGDTQYF.

The V call is TRBV21-1, the J call TRBJ2-1; the table names TRBD2, a call not compared with the DNA. TRBV21-1 is tagged as a pseudogene. CDR3 length equals 13 residues. CDR3 sequence (DNA): TGTGCCAGCAGCCCCCTCCGGTCCCATGAGCAGTTCTTC. This sequence encodes CASSPLRSHEQFF.

This clone was seen a handful of times. V usage is TRBV7-2 and J usage is TRBJ1-1; 7 bases are a match to TRBD1. The ends lost 1 base at V and 1 base at J; junction bases unmatched: 3. The length of the CDR3 is 15 residues. Germline CDR1 and CDR2: SGHTA and FQGNSA. This CDR3 reads CASSLVPGGNTEAFF. The CDR3 DNA reads TGTGCCAGCAGCTTAGTGCCAGGGGGGAACACTGAAGCTTTCTTT.

About this clone itself: A junction boundary mismatches the germline segment, possibly from a read error. The genes are TRBV5-1 and TRBJ1-2; 9 nucleotides line up with TRBD1. The CDR3 extends over 14 amino acids. CDR1 is SGHRS and CDR2 is YFSETQ in the germline V gene. CDR3 in DNA: TGCGCCGGCAGCGGACAGGGGTCTTTTGGTGGCTACACCTTC. It encodes CAGSGQGSFGGYTF. The full variable domain, rest sourced from reference TRBV5-1 and TRBJ1-2, is KAGVTQTPRYLIKTRGQQVTLSCSPISGHRSVSWYQQTPGQGLQFLFEYFSETQRNKGNFPGRFSGRQFSNSRSEMNVSTLELGDSALYLCAGSGQGSFGGYTFGSGTRLTVV.

This chain links TRBV27 with TRBJ1-2; weak D call: TRBD1 (6 bases). The CDR3 extends over 13 amino acids. Per the germline V gene, CDR1 is MNHEY and CDR2 is SMNVEV (reference sequence). The germline V and J ends were trimmed by 1 base and 10 bases, with 13 bases remaining between them. The CDR3 nucleotides read TGTGCCAGCAGTTTATATTGGGGGGGCCTCTACACCTTC. Its translation is CASSLYWGGLYTF.

V is TRBV5-3 and J is TRBJ1-1; the D is unclear. TRBV5-3 qualifies as an ORF whose function is uncertain. The CDR3 covers 11 residues. Trimming left V 8 bases short and J 5 bases short, with 10 bases between. The CDR3 region is CASGQGTEAFF. The CDR3 bases are TGTGCCAGCGGCCAAGGGACTGAAGCTTTCTTT.

The chain has TRBV11-3 and TRBJ2-2; D unresolved. This CDR3 comprises 14 residues. Germline loops: CDR1 SGHNT, CDR2 YENEEA. V lost 4 bases, J lost 3 bases, and 9 bases lay in between. The CDR3 sequence: CASSSGRDTGELFF. The DNA for the CDR3 is TGTGCCAGCAGCTCAGGACGGGACACCGGGGAGCTGTTTTTT.

The V call is TRBV19, the J call TRBJ2-7, with a possible D match to TRBD1 (5 bases). V shed 5 bases and J shed 0 bases, with 11 bases lying between them. The CDR3 has 14 amino acids. From germline, CDR1 is LNHDA and CDR2 SQIVND (reference sequence). CDR3 residues: CASSYRSSSYEQYF. In DNA, the CDR3 is TGTGCCAGTAGTTACAGGTCCAGCTCCTACGAGCAGTACTTC. The full variable domain, its missing parts supplied by reference TRBV19 and TRBJ2-7, is DGGITQSPKYLFRKEGQNVTLSCEQNLNHDAMYWYRQDPGQGLRLIYYSQIVNDFQKGDIAEGYSVSREKKESFPLTVTSAQKNPTAFYLCASSYRSSSYEQYFGPGTRLTVT.

The CDR3 region has the DNA TGTGCCACCAGCAGAGATAAGGGGCTCGGCGAGCAGTACTTC. Translating gives CATSRDKGLGEQYF. This chain joins TRBV15 and TRBJ2-7; TRBD1 is a possible D gene (5 bases). V dropped 0 bases and J dropped 6 bases, with 12 bases sitting between them. This CDR3 contains 14 residues. The V gene's germline CDR1 is LNHNV and CDR2 YYDKDF (reference sequence).

This chain connects TRBV18 to TRBJ2-7; 9 bases agree with TRBD1. The V gene end was trimmed by 2 bases and the J gene end by 5 bases; junction bases not matched to a gene: 7. Germline CDR1 KGHSH, CDR2 LQKENI. The CDR3 contains 15 residues. The CDR3 sequence is CASSPGQDRGNEQYF. CDR3 DNA sequence: TGTGCCAGCTCACCAGGGCAGGACAGGGGAAACGAGCAGTACTTC.

The rearrangement joins TRBV9 to TRBJ2-6; the D is unclear. The CDR3 has 15 amino acids. CDR1 is SGDLS and CDR2 is YYNGEE in the germline V gene. Trimming shortened V by 0 bases and J by 0 bases, and 4 bases separated the two germline ends. CDR3 amino acids: CASSVGFSGANVLTF. CDR3 nucleotide sequence: TGTGCCAGCAGCGTAGGGTTCTCTGGGGCCAACGTCCTGACTTTC.

The chain is built from TRBV6-1 and TRBJ2-7; D call uncertain. Between the trimmed V and J ends, which lost 7 bases and 4 bases, there was a span of 8 bases. CDR3 length equals 11 residues. Germline V lookup: CDR1 MNHNS, CDR2 SASEGT. CDR3 in DNA: TGTGCCAGCAACTCCGGTTACGAGCAGTACTTC. Amino acids: CASNSGYEQYF.

As regards this clone: Additional DNA sequences in this sample encode the identical CDR3. V is TRBV18 and J is TRBJ1-1; D ambiguous. The V gene lost 6 bases and the J gene lost 5 bases, with 7 bases spanning the gap. Germline V gene lookup returns CDR1 KGHSH and CDR2 LQKENI. The CDR3 runs 11 residues. The CDR3 sequence is CASSTGTEAFF. CDR3 sequence (DNA): TGTGCCAGCTCCACCGGGACTGAAGCTTTCTTT.

This chain joins TRBV5-1 and TRBJ2-7; 7 bases are shared with TRBD1. With 0 bases clipped from V and 2 bases from J, the junction kept 11 bases outside the gene matches. Germline V lookup: CDR1 SGHRS, CDR2 YFSETQ. CDR3 size: 17 residues. The chain's CDR3 is CASSLDIGDSWPYEQYF. CDR3 DNA: TGCGCCAGCAGCTTGGATATTGGGGACAGTTGGCCCTACGAGCAGTACTTC. The whole variable domain, remainder taken from reference TRBV5-1 and TRBJ2-7, is KAGVTQTPRYLIKTRGQQVTLSCSPISGHRSVSWYQQTPGQGLQFLFEYFSETQRNKGNFPGRFSGRQFSNSRSEMNVSTLELGDSALYLCASSLDIGDSWPYEQYFGPGTRLTVT.

The chain links TRBV30 to TRBJ1-2, with D unclear. The V gene lost 1 base and the J gene lost 10 bases, with 13 bases spanning the gap. CDR3 length: 12 residues. CDR1 and CDR2 (germline): GTSNPN, SVGIG (reference sequence). The CDR3 DNA reads TGTGCCTGGAGTGGGATGGTGTTGGACTACACCTTC. Translated: CAWSGMVLDYTF.